This entry lists 28 T cell receptor beta chains sequenced from one sample in a study of blood T cell repertoires in COVID-19. The protocol was immunoSEQ multiplex PCR, while the TCRdb copy is restricted to in-frame clones and leaves out a portion. The sample shows about 13,000 clones, 90% of them seen only once. Material for sequencing was peripheral blood. The receptors were gathered from a human donor with active COVID-19. The donor label of this sample is uncertain.

This chain joins TRBV18 and TRBJ1-4; D remains ambiguous. V was shortened by 3 bases and J by 7 bases, with 12 bases between the two germline ends. The CDR3 runs to 14 residues. Germline V gene sequence: CDR1 KGHSH, CDR2 LQKENI. The CDR3 bases are TGTGCCAGCTCACCGCCGGGAAATAGTGAAAAACTGTTTTTT. The encoded protein is CASSPPGNSEKLFF.

This clone showed up just once. The J gene is TRBJ1-2, the V gene TRBV19; 9 nucleotides match TRBD1. The CDR3 loop spans 16 amino acids. The V gene's germline CDR1 is LNHDA and CDR2 SQIVND (reference sequence). The V segment lost 3 bases and the J segment 2 bases; nucleotides outside the gene matches: 7. The CDR3 DNA is TGTGCCAGTAGTATCCCCAGGACAGGGGCCAACTATGGCTACACCTTC. This encodes CASSIPRTGANYGYTF.

The rearrangement joins TRBV27 to TRBJ1-1, with a tentative D call TRBD1 (6 bases). This CDR3 region has 16 residues. V was cut by 1 base and J by 4 bases, with 16 bases left in between. CDR1 MNHEY and CDR2 SMNVEV come from the germline V gene (reference sequence). The CDR3 protein is CASSLLTNRVGTEAFF. CDR3 DNA: TGTGCCAGCAGTTTATTAACCAACAGGGTGGGCACTGAAGCTTTCTTT.

Written as DNA, the CDR3 is TGCGCCAGCAGCTTCGGGAGTAGAAGAGGGGATACGCAGTATTTT. It is translated as CASSFGSRRGDTQYF. V is TRBV5-1 and J is TRBJ2-3; possibly TRBD2 for D (6 bases). Germline V gene data show CDR1 as SGHRS and CDR2 as YFSETQ. Trimming removed 2 bases from V and 6 bases from J, with 16 bases in between. The CDR3 length is 15 residues. The full variable domain, in which reference TRBV5-1 and TRBJ2-3 provide the parts outside the CDR3, is KAGVTQTPRYLIKTRGQQVTLSCSPISGHRSVSWYQQTPGQGLQFLFEYFSETQRNKGNFPGRFSGRQFSNSRSEMNVSTLELGDSALYLCASSFGSRRGDTQYFGPGTRLTVL.

V and J are TRBV13 and TRBJ1-4; D is ambiguous. The CDR3 is 14 residues long. The V gene lost 5 bases and the J gene lost 4 bases, with 11 bases spanning the gap. The V gene's germline CDR1 is PRHDT and CDR2 FYEKMQ (reference sequence). The CDR3 DNA sequence: TGTGCCAGCAGCCCCAGTGAGCGTAATGAAAAACTGTTTTTT. This translates into CASSPSERNEKLFF.

V is TRBV4-2 and J is TRBJ2-5; TRBD2 aligns across 7 bases. V was pared by 3 bases and J by 1 base, with 5 bases of the junction left unmatched. From germline, CDR1 is LGHNA and CDR2 YNFKEQ. The CDR3 loop spans 15 amino acids. Here the CDR3 DNA reads TGTGCCAGCAGCCAGGCGGGGGTTTTCCAAGAGACCCAGTACTTC. As protein: CASSQAGVFQETQYF.

This chain links TRBV12-3 or TRBV12-4 with TRBJ1-5; tentative D call: TRBD1 (5 bases). V shed 10 bases and J shed 1 base, with 11 bases lying between them. There are 13 residues in the CDR3. CDR3: CATRRGSNQPQHF. CDR3 DNA sequence: TGTGCCACACGACGGGGGAGCAATCAGCCCCAGCATTTT.

This chain connects TRBV5-8 to TRBJ2-5, with TRBD1 identical over 7 bases. The germline V gene encodes CDR1 SGHTS and CDR2 YDEGEE. The CDR3 is made up of 14 amino acids. After removal of 0 bases from V and 3 bases from J, the junction contained 2 bases not matched to a gene. The CDR3 loop reads CASSLGQGKETQYF. The CDR3 DNA reads as TGTGCCAGCAGCTTGGGACAGGGAAAAGAGACCCAGTACTTC.

The rearrangement links TRBV4-1 to TRBJ1-4; possible D gene TRBD1, 6 bases. CDR1 is MGHRA, CDR2 YSYEKL, per germline. This CDR3 contains 15 residues. Trimming removed 0 bases from V and 8 bases from J, with 13 bases in between. CDR3 DNA: TGCGCCAGCAGCCAAGAAGGCAGGGGATGGGAAAAACTGTTTTTT. Its protein is CASSQEGRGWEKLFF.

The V gene is TRBV7-6, the J gene TRBJ2-5, with 9 bases matching TRBD1. This CDR3 is 15 amino acids long. V was pared by 1 base and J by 2 bases, with 2 bases of the junction left unmatched. From germline, CDR1 is SGHVS and CDR2 FNYEAQ. The CDR3 loop reads CASSLGGQGQETQYF. The CDR3 DNA reads as TGTGCCAGCAGCTTAGGGGGACAGGGTCAAGAGACCCAGTACTTC.

The chain is built from TRBV5-1 and TRBJ1-4; 7 bases line up with TRBD1. The V segment lost 4 bases and the J segment 5 bases; nucleotides outside the gene matches: 5. CDR3 length equals 14 residues. Per germline, CDR1 SGHRS and CDR2 YFSETQ. CDR3 residues: CASSTGQINEKLFF. The CDR3 DNA reads TGCGCCAGCAGCACGGGACAGATAAATGAAAAACTGTTTTTT.

The chain couples TRBV3-1 (or the pseudogene TRBV3-2) to TRBJ2-7; 12 bases are a match to TRBD2. The CDR3 is 16 residues long. Germline V gene data show CDR1 as LGHDT and CDR2 as YNNKEL (reference sequence). The V segment lost 1 base and the J segment 2 bases; nucleotides outside the gene matches: 3. CDR3 in DNA: TGTGCCAGCAGCCAAGCCCGGACTAGCGGGGCCTACGAGCAGTACTTC. Translation gives CASSQARTSGAYEQYF.

The V call is TRBV28, the J call TRBJ2-1; 7 bases fit TRBD1. Germline CDR1 and CDR2: MDHEN and SYDVKM. Germline trimming cut 11 bases from V and 0 bases from J; bases unmatched to any gene: 4. The CDR3 has 13 residues. CDR3 residues: CAPWDSSYNEQFF. The CDR3 nucleotides are TGTGCCCCCTGGGACAGCTCCTACAATGAGCAGTTCTTC.

V is TRBV6-5 and J is TRBJ2-2; 10 positions match TRBD2. The CDR3 loop spans 15 amino acids. V shed 5 bases, J shed 7 bases, and the junction held 7 bases outside the gene matches. Germline-derived CDR1 and CDR2 are MNHEY and SVGAGI. CDR3 DNA: TGTGCCAGCAGTCAGGGACTAGCGATTGGCGGGGAGCTGTTTTTT. Protein: CASSQGLAIGGELFF.

The gene calls are TRBV12-2 and TRBJ2-7; the D call TRBD1 from the table was never checked on the DNA. TRBV12-2 is tagged as a pseudogene. The CDR3 consists of 17 residues. CDR3 in DNA: TGTGCAAGTCGCTTAGCGGCTGGGGGACAGGGGCGACACGAGCAGTACTTC. Protein sequence: CASRLAAGGQGRHEQYF.

The rearrangement links TRBV12-5 to TRBJ1-6; D is perhaps TRBD1 (5 bases). This CDR3 region has 16 residues. CDR1 is LGHNT, CDR2 FRNRAP, per germline. V gave up 11 bases and J gave up 0 bases, with 17 bases separating them. The CDR3, as DNA: TGTGCTGTCGGCAGGTGGGGACTCTCCTATAATTCACCCCTCCACTTT. Encoded protein: CAVGRWGLSYNSPLHF.

The rearrangement joins TRBV24-1 to TRBJ2-7; the D gene is possibly TRBD2 (5 bases). V was pared by 7 bases and J by 5 bases, with 14 bases between. Looked up from germline, CDR1 is KGHDR and CDR2 is SFDVKD. The CDR3 has 13 amino acids. The CDR3, as DNA: TGTGCCACCAGGAGAACCCGGGAAGACGAGCAGTACTTC. This encodes CATRRTREDEQYF.

The chain has TRBV11-1 and TRBJ2-7; 10 nucleotides match TRBD1. The junction had 3 bases not matched to a gene; V was cut back by 5 bases and J by 2 bases. The CDR3 sequence is 14 residues long. CDR1 and CDR2 (germline): SGHAT, FQDESV (reference sequence). CDR3 loop: CASSVGQGAYEQYF. In nucleotides, the CDR3 is TGTGCCAGCAGCGTCGGACAGGGGGCCTACGAGCAGTACTTC.

The chain couples TRBV6-5 to TRBJ1-5; 7 bases fit TRBD1. The CDR3 runs 14 residues. After removal of 5 bases from V and 5 bases from J, the junction contained 6 bases not matched to a gene. CDR1 and CDR2 (germline): MNHEY, SVGAGI. The CDR3: CASSPTGDHQPQHF. For the CDR3, the DNA is TGTGCCAGCAGTCCAACAGGGGACCATCAGCCCCAGCATTTT.

The chain has TRBV5-1 and TRBJ2-1, with D tentatively TRBD1 (6 bases). This CDR3 contains 16 residues. Between the trimmed V and J ends, which lost 1 base and 0 bases, there was a span of 11 bases. The germline V gene encodes CDR1 SGHRS and CDR2 YFSETQ. CDR3 in amino acids: CASSLITGSSYNEQFF. DNA for the CDR3: TGCGCCAGCAGCTTGATCACAGGGAGCTCCTACAATGAGCAGTTCTTC.

The CDR3 is CASSYDRDQPQHF. The CDR3 DNA follows: TGTGCCAGCAGCTATGACAGGGATCAGCCCCAGCATTTT. This chain uses TRBV5-4 with TRBJ1-5; 7 bases fit TRBD1. Germline assignment: CDR1 SGHNT and CDR2 YYREEE (reference sequence). V was pared by 3 bases and J by 5 bases, with 2 bases of the junction left unmatched. CDR3 size: 13 residues.

In this sample, this clone turned up once. The V call is TRBV7-6, the J call TRBJ2-1, with 8 bases identical to TRBD2. CDR3 length: 16 amino acids. Trimming took 5 bases from V and 0 from J; bases not matched to a gene: 6. Germline V CDR1 and CDR2: SGHVS, FNYEAQ. CDR3 amino acids: CASSPLAGSSYNEQFF. In nucleotides, the CDR3 is TGTGCCAGCAGCCCCTTAGCGGGGAGCTCCTACAATGAGCAGTTCTTC.

The chain carries TRBV19 and TRBJ2-1, with 10 bases lining up with TRBD2. The germline V gene has CDR1 LNHDA and CDR2 SQIVND (reference sequence). The CDR3 runs 17 residues. V dropped 3 bases and J dropped 7; count of bases not matched to a gene: 12. DNA for the CDR3: TGTGCCAGTAGTATGCCTCTCCAGCGGGGGGGCCGGAATGAGCAGTTCTTC. Translated, it gives CASSMPLQRGGRNEQFF.

This clone occurred a few times. The chain couples TRBV19 to TRBJ2-7, with TRBD1 matching over 11 bases. V gave up 5 bases and J gave up 4 bases; unmatched junction bases: 4. This CDR3 region has 14 residues. Germline loops: CDR1 LNHDA, CDR2 SQIVND (reference sequence). The CDR3 reads CASSHGTGGYEQYF. CDR3 bases: TGTGCCAGTAGTCACGGGACAGGGGGTTACGAGCAGTACTTC.

V and J are TRBV28 and TRBJ1-1; D not resolved. The CDR3 has 13 amino acids. Germline assignment: CDR1 MDHEN and CDR2 SYDVKM. Trimming removed 4 bases at V and 5 bases at J, with 11 bases between. CDR3 nucleotide sequence: TGTGCCAGCAGTTCAAGACCGAGGACTGAAGCTTTCTTT. This gives the protein CASSSRPRTEAFF.

The genes are TRBV15 and TRBJ1-2; D is uncertain. The V gene lost 0 bases and the J gene lost 0 bases, with 11 bases spanning the gap. The CDR3 covers 16 residues. Germline loops: CDR1 LNHNV, CDR2 YYDKDF (reference sequence). CDR3 residues: CATSRDHYSTNYGYTF. In DNA form, the CDR3 reads TGTGCCACCAGCAGAGATCATTACAGCACTAACTATGGCTACACCTTC.

The chain employs TRBV12-3 or TRBV12-4 and TRBJ1-3; D uncertain. The CDR3 extends over 11 amino acids. V dropped 6 bases and J dropped 5 bases, with 5 bases sitting between them. The CDR3 loop reads CASSFRNTIYF. CDR3 DNA: TGTGCCAGCAGCTTTAGAAACACCATATATTTT.

The rearrangement links TRBV5-4 to TRBJ1-1; maybe TRBD1 (5 bases). With 1 base removed from V and 8 bases from J, the gap between germline ends came to 18 bases. CDR1 SGHNT and CDR2 YYREEE come from the germline V gene (reference sequence). The CDR3 extends over 15 amino acids. The CDR3 DNA reads as TGTGCCAGCAGCTTGTTGGCAGGGAAGGTTAGGGAAGCTTTCTTT. This translates into CASSLLAGKVREAFF.